This T cell receptor (beta chain) was captured by sequencing in a study of blood T cell repertoires in COVID-19. The CDR3 is 16 residues long. CDR1 is SGHKS, CDR2 YYEKEE, per germline (reference sequence). J was trimmed by 1 base and V by 4 bases; bases with no gene match: 8. Measured with immunoSEQ multiplex PCR; TCRdb has only the in-frame clones, and not every one. The top ten clones hold 7.2% of a sample with around 150,000 clones, around 84% of them seen once. This clone was seen just once. The sequencing sample was made of peripheral blood. The receptor comes from a woman aged 45 to 65 in a cohort sampled during active or convalescent COVID-19. The rearrangement links TRBV5-5 to TRBJ1-1, with TRBD1 matching 9 bases. The CDR3 loop is CASSTGLGQGNTEAFF. Here the CDR3 DNA reads TGTGCCAGCAGCACCGGCCTGGGACAGGGGAACACTGAAGCTTTCTTT.